A selection of T cell receptor beta chains follows, all from one sample in a study of blood T cell repertoires in COVID-19. Clones were sequenced by immunoSEQ multiplex PCR, and TCRdb holds only the in-frame ones, with some missing. The sample lists 250,000 to 350,000 clones; approximately 91% were seen once. Sequences were obtained from PBMCs or T cells enriched from blood (not recorded which). The origin of the receptors is a woman aged 30 to 39 who had recovered from COVID-19. Each CDR3 is given with its conserved first and last residue. The D gene is left open where the match is weak. Clone size is not always given. Where it is, it says once, few, many or a class for expanded clones.

V	D	J	size	CDR3	DNA
TRBV5-1	-	TRBJ1-1	-	CASRAVENTEAFF	TGCGCCAGCAGGGCCGTCGAAAACACTGAAGCTTTCTTT
TRBV28	TRBD1	TRBJ1-2	-	CASRAGTASGYTF	TGTGCCAGCAGAGCCGGGACAGCTTCCGGCTACACCTTC
TRBV30	TRBD1	TRBJ2-7	-	CAWSAWGTGDEQYF	TGTGCCTGGAGTGCCTGGGGGACAGGGGACGAGCAGTACTTC
TRBV5-4	TRBD2	TRBJ2-2	-	CASSPRGGEDTGELFF	TGTGCCAGCAGCCCCCGGGGGGGGGAGGACACCGGGGAGCTGTTTTTT
TRBV18	TRBD2	TRBJ2-1	-	CASSPDGLAENYNEQFF	TGTGCCAGCTCACCCGATGGGCTAGCGGAGAATTACAATGAGCAGTTCTTC
TRBV28	-	TRBJ1-5	-	CASSLQGRPQHF	TGTGCCAGCAGTTTACAGGGGAGGCCCCAGCATTTT
TRBV5-6	TRBD1	TRBJ1-2	-	CASSLGGQGHGYTF	TGTGCCAGCAGCTTGGGGGGACAGGGTCATGGCTACACCTTC
TRBV2	TRBD1	TRBJ1-4	-	CASSAGGSWEKLFF	TGTGCCAGCAGTGCAGGGGGGTCGTGGGAAAAACTGTTTTTT
TRBV7-9	-	TRBJ1-6	many	CASSLPGSPLHF	TGTGCCAGCAGCTTACCAGGGTCACCCCTCCACTTT
TRBV7-3	-	TRBJ2-1	-	CASSTGPFGPYNEQFF	TGTGCCAGCAGCACAGGGCCCTTCGGACCCTACAATGAGCAGTTCTTC
TRBV9	-	TRBJ1-2	-	CASSSTVYGYTF	TGTGCCAGCAGCTCGACAGTTTATGGCTACACCTTC
TRBV2	-	TRBJ1-1	-	CASSGTAAEAFF	TGTGCCAGCAGTGGGACAGCCGCTGAAGCTTTCTTT
TRBV7-9	TRBD1	TRBJ1-2	-	CASSVGQGDGYTF	TGTGCCAGCAGCGTGGGACAGGGGGACGGCTACACCTTC
TRBV2	-	TRBJ1-2	-	CASSVRTRSYGYTF	TGTGCCAGCAGTGTTAGGACAAGATCATATGGCTACACCTTC
TRBV11-2	TRBD2	TRBJ2-1	-	CASSSLAGGPLEQFF	TGTGCCAGCAGCTCCCTAGCGGGGGGGCCGCTTGAGCAGTTCTTC
TRBV7-3	-	TRBJ1-1	-	CASSPGGEPNTEAFF	TGTGCCAGCAGCCCCGGGGGGGAGCCGAACACTGAAGCTTTCTTT
TRBV24-1	-	TRBJ2-2	-	CATTQTGTGNTGELFF	TGTGCCACCACGCAAACCGGGACTGGGAACACCGGGGAGCTGTTTTTT
TRBV27	-	TRBJ2-3	-	CASSFRQRTDTQYF	TGTGCCAGCAGTTTTAGACAGCGCACAGATACGCAGTATTTT
TRBV7-8	-	TRBJ1-4	-	CASSLTGLRKEKLFF	TGTGCCAGCAGCTTAACAGGCCTCAGGAAGGAAAAACTGTTTTTT
TRBV7-2	-	TRBJ1-3	few	CASSSPRGAGGNTIYF	TGTGCCAGCAGCTCACCTCGGGGGGCGGGAGGAAACACCATATATTTT
TRBV9	TRBD2	TRBJ2-7	-	CASSVGDSGTYEQYF	TGTGCCAGCAGCGTAGGTGATAGCGGGACCTACGAGCAGTACTTC
TRBV27	-	TRBJ1-1	-	CASSFAGTEAFF	TGTGCCAGCAGTTTCGCGGGGACTGAAGCTTTCTTT
TRBV5-5	-	TRBJ1-4	-	CASSLVRRTTNEKLFF	TGTGCCAGCAGCTTGGTCAGAAGAACAACTAATGAAAAACTGTTTTTT
TRBV30	-	TRBJ1-1	-	CAWSARSRSSEAFF	TGTGCCTGGAGTGCTAGGTCCCGCTCTAGTGAAGCTTTCTTT
TRBV28	TRBD2	TRBJ2-3	-	CASSLHPRGTSGRRTSTDTQYF	TGTGCCAGCAGTTTACATCCCCGTGGGACTAGCGGGAGGAGAACCAGCACAGATACGCAGTATTTT
TRBV15	-	TRBJ2-6	once	CATSLRQSSVLTF	TGTGCCACCAGCCTCAGACAGAGCTCCGTCCTGACTTTC
TRBV7-9	-	TRBJ2-5	-	CASSAHTVQETQYF	TGTGCCAGCAGCGCACACACAGTCCAAGAGACCCAGTACTTC
TRBV19	-	TRBJ1-2	-	CASSSQGNYGYTF	TGTGCCAGTAGTAGCCAGGGAAACTATGGCTACACCTTC
TRBV15	-	TRBJ2-7	few	CAVAQGTHYEQYF	TGTGCCGTAGCCCAGGGCACGCACTACGAGCAGTACTTC
TRBV27	-	TRBJ1-6	-	CASSPRGSNSPLHF	TGTGCCAGCAGTCCCCGGGGTAGTAATTCACCCCTCCACTTT
TRBV4-2	-	TRBJ2-7	-	CASSHTRGSSYEQYF	TGTGCCAGCAGCCACACTCGGGGGAGCTCCTACGAGCAGTACTTC
TRBV2	-	TRBJ1-5	few	CASSRNQGYQPQHF	TGTGCCAGCAGTCGAAATCAGGGTTATCAGCCCCAGCATTTT
TRBV4-3	-	TRBJ2-3	-	CASSQDVPTDTQYF	TGCGCCAGCAGCCAAGACGTTCCCACAGATACGCAGTATTTT
TRBV9	-	TRBJ2-7	-	CASSEGGPYEQYF	TGTGCCAGCAGCGAAGGGGGTCCCTACGAGCAGTACTTC
TRBV2	-	TRBJ1-2	-	CASRGGGYGYTF	TGTGCCAGCCGCGGGGGGGGCTATGGCTACACCTTC
TRBV4-1	TRBD2	TRBJ2-7	-	CASSQRSQGGNYEQYF	TGCGCCAGCAGCCAGCGAAGCCAGGGAGGGAACTACGAGCAGTACTTC
TRBV19	-	TRBJ1-5	-	CASYLFHYQPQHF	TGTGCCAGTTACCTCTTCCACTATCAGCCCCAGCATTTT
TRBV9	-	TRBJ2-5	-	CASSADGGRGKTQYF	TGTGCCAGCAGCGCCGACGGCGGCAGGGGCAAAACCCAGTACTTC
TRBV18	TRBD1	TRBJ2-2	-	CASSPRDRGANTGELFF	TGTGCCAGCTCACCGAGGGACAGGGGGGCGAACACCGGGGAGCTGTTTTTT
TRBV5-1	-	TRBJ2-1	-	CASRMEAVSYNEQFF	TGCGCCAGCAGGATGGAAGCGGTCTCCTACAATGAGCAGTTCTTC
TRBV28	TRBD2	TRBJ2-4	-	CASSLRGEAKNIQYF	TGTGCCAGCAGTTTACGGGGGGAGGCCAAAAACATTCAGTACTTC
TRBV5-6	TRBD1	TRBJ1-6	-	CASSYGARTGSSPLHF	TGTGCCAGCAGCTATGGGGCGCGGACAGGTAGCTCACCCCTCCACTTT
TRBV19	TRBD1	TRBJ1-4	-	CASRRNRGEIYEKLFF	TGTGCCAGTAGGAGAAACAGGGGCGAAATATACGAAAAACTGTTTTTT
TRBV5-1	TRBD2	TRBJ2-7	-	CASRVAGGPSEQYF	TGCGCCAGCAGGGTGGCGGGAGGGCCCTCCGAGCAGTACTTC
TRBV10-1	-	TRBJ2-3	-	CASATSIGRPDTQYF	TGCGCCAGCGCAACTAGTATAGGGCGTCCAGATACGCAGTATTTT
TRBV6-4	-	TRBJ1-5	-	CASSVNGWRLSNQPQHF	TGTGCCAGCAGTGTCAACGGGTGGAGACTTAGCAATCAGCCCCAGCATTTT